Sequencing of this T cell receptor (beta chain) was carried out in a study of early T cells in non-severe SARS-CoV-2 infection. As for the study in general: Sequenced material consisted of bulk RNA (from unsorted whole blood), and chains were unpaired.

Germline-derived CDR1 and CDR2 are SGHTA and FQGTGA. V lost 5 bases, J lost 9 bases, and 14 bases lay in between. CDR3 length: 14 residues. Study-level points and caveats: Anti-spike CD8 responses were favored by VDJdb matching, which missed private and CD4 specificities.

The TCR library protocol was used to attach unique molecular identifiers. These identifiers were attached to individual cDNA molecules. TCRdb called the 5' RACE reads again in MiXCR, with one record for every CDR3 protein. This sample has under 60,000 distinct CDR3 sequences, with roughly 8% found just once. A few counts support this clonotype. Its target is not known. This TCR was recovered from an adult who was a healthcare worker with PCR-confirmed SARS-CoV-2 infection or an uninfected control (not recorded which). Material: whole blood. The chain has TRBV7-3 and TRBJ1-6; possibly TRBD1 for D (5 bases). DNA of the CDR3: TGTGCCAGCAGCCAGTCATCTCAGGGTTCACCCCTCCACTTT. Protein sequence: CASSQSSQGSPLHF.